These T cell receptor beta chains were read from a single sample in a study of T cells in Graves' hyperthyroidism and ophthalmopathy. Each CDR3 protein gets one entry after TCRdb re-called the multiplex PCR reads with MiXCR. The sample consists of around 180,000 distinct CDR3 sequences, 17% of them appearing once. Sequencing was done on a sample of blood. All receptors derive from a woman between 45 and 65 years old with Graves' hyperthyroidism. The CDR3 runs from the conserved cysteine through the conserved F or W. The D gene is left open where the match is weak. Clone size is given for some rows only: seen once, a few or many times, or a class if the clone is expanded.

V gene: TRBV9
J gene: TRBJ1-3
D gene: NA
clone size: many
CDR3 DNA: TGTGCCAGCAGCGTCTCGGCGGCTGGAACTGGAAACACCATATATTTT
CDR3 protein: CASSVSAAGTGNTIYF

V gene: TRBV12-3/TRBV12-4
J gene: TRBJ2-2
D gene: NA
clone size: many
CDR3 DNA: TGTGCCAGCAGCTCCGTACACCGGGACTCGTATTTT
CDR3 protein: CASSSVHRDSYF

V gene: TRBV3-1
J gene: TRBJ2-7
D gene: TRBD1
clone size: many
CDR3 DNA: TGTGCCAGCAGCCGGACAGGCAGCTACGAGCAGTACTTC
CDR3 protein: CASSRTGSYEQYF

V gene: TRBV7-8
J gene: TRBJ2-3
D gene: NA
clone size: many
CDR3 DNA: TGTGCCAGCAGCTTGGACTTATACACAGATACGCAGTATTTT
CDR3 protein: CASSLDLYTDTQYF

V gene: TRBV6-1
J gene: TRBJ2-3
D gene: TRBD2
clone size: many
CDR3 DNA: TGTGCCAGCAGCGGACTAGCGGGGGGGCGGACAGATACGCAGTATTTT
CDR3 protein: CASSGLAGGRTDTQYF

V gene: TRBV11-2
J gene: TRBJ2-2
D gene: TRBD1
clone size: many
CDR3 DNA: TGTGCCAGCAGCTCCCCCCTCACAGGGGCGGCGAACACCGGGGAGCTGTTTTTT
CDR3 protein: CASSSPLTGAANTGELFF

V gene: TRBV5-6
J gene: TRBJ2-7
D gene: NA
clone size: many
CDR3 DNA: TGTGCCAGCAGCCCCCCGACCCATGCTACCTCCTACGAGCAGTACTTC
CDR3 protein: CASSPPTHATSYEQYF

V gene: TRBV5-6
J gene: TRBJ1-6
D gene: NA
clone size: NA
CDR3 DNA: TGTGCCAGCAGCTTGGTCGAGGGTAGCAATTCACCCCTCCACTTT
CDR3 protein: CASSLVEGSNSPLHF

V gene: TRBV29-1
J gene: TRBJ2-3
D gene: TRBD1
clone size: NA
CDR3 DNA: TGCAGCTCAACTAGGACAGGGGGTAGCAGTACGACAGATACGCAGTATTTT
CDR3 protein: CSSTRTGGSSTTDTQYF

V gene: TRBV25-1
J gene: TRBJ1-2
D gene: TRBD1
clone size: many
CDR3 DNA: TGTGCCAGCAGTGAAGCCGGGACAGTTCTTAACTATGGCTACACCTTC
CDR3 protein: CASSEAGTVLNYGYTF

V gene: TRBV7-8
J gene: TRBJ2-1
D gene: TRBD2
clone size: many
CDR3 DNA: TGTGCCAGCAGCTTAGGAGCGGGGGGAGGATACAATGAGCAGTTCTTC
CDR3 protein: CASSLGAGGGYNEQFF

V gene: TRBV6-1
J gene: TRBJ2-1
D gene: TRBD2
clone size: many
CDR3 DNA: TGTGCCAGCAGTTACCGGCGGGGGGTGAGCTCCTACAATGAGCAGTTCTTC
CDR3 protein: CASSYRRGVSSYNEQFF

V gene: TRBV28
J gene: TRBJ1-1
D gene: NA
clone size: many
CDR3 DNA: TGTGCCAGCAGTACCCCCGGGAGGGGGAACACTGAAGCTTTCTTT
CDR3 protein: CASSTPGRGNTEAFF

V gene: TRBV4-3
J gene: TRBJ1-5
D gene: NA
clone size: NA
CDR3 DNA: TGCGCCAGCAGCCCGAGTGAGGGAGATCGGCCCCAGCATTTT
CDR3 protein: CASSPSEGDRPQHF

V gene: TRBV10-3
J gene: TRBJ2-1
D gene: TRBD2
clone size: many
CDR3 DNA: TGTGCCATCAGTTCTAGCGGGGGGGTTAACAATGAGCAGTTCTTC
CDR3 protein: CAISSSGGVNNEQFF

V gene: TRBV5-6
J gene: TRBJ2-1
D gene: TRBD1
clone size: many
CDR3 DNA: TGTGCCAGCAGCTGGGGACAGGGAGATGAGCAGTTCTTC
CDR3 protein: CASSWGQGDEQFF

V gene: TRBV2
J gene: TRBJ1-5
D gene: NA
clone size: NA
CDR3 DNA: TGTGCCAGCAGCGAATCCTCAGGGTATGGTCAGCCCCAGCATTTT
CDR3 protein: CASSESSGYGQPQHF

V gene: TRBV7-8
J gene: TRBJ1-5
D gene: TRBD1
clone size: many
CDR3 DNA: TGTGCCAGCAGCTTAGTGGGGACAGGGGTTCAGCCCCAGCATTTT
CDR3 protein: CASSLVGTGVQPQHF

V gene: TRBV10-3
J gene: TRBJ2-7
D gene: NA
clone size: many
CDR3 DNA: TGTGCCAGCGCCGCAGGGGTCATGGGCTACGAGCAGTACTTC
CDR3 protein: CASAAGVMGYEQYF

V gene: TRBV20-1
J gene: TRBJ2-3
D gene: TRBD2
clone size: many
CDR3 DNA: TGCAGTGCTAGAGTACTAGCGGGGGTTTGGTTCACAGATACGCAGTATTTT
CDR3 protein: CSARVLAGVWFTDTQYF

V gene: TRBV7-9
J gene: TRBJ1-3
D gene: NA
clone size: many
CDR3 DNA: TGTGCCAGCAGCTTGATTCGGGAATTGGGAAACACCATATATTTT
CDR3 protein: CASSLIRELGNTIYF

V gene: TRBV20-1
J gene: TRBJ1-3
D gene: TRBD1
clone size: many
CDR3 DNA: TGCAGTGCCTCCGCCGGGGGGGACAGCTCTGGAAACACCATATATTTT
CDR3 protein: CSASAGGDSSGNTIYF

V gene: TRBV20-1
J gene: TRBJ1-2
D gene: NA
clone size: many
CDR3 DNA: TGCAGTGCTAGAGGCCAGAACAAAAACTATGGCTACACCTTC
CDR3 protein: CSARGQNKNYGYTF

V gene: TRBV10-3
J gene: TRBJ2-3
D gene: NA
clone size: NA
CDR3 DNA: TGTGCCATCAGTGATACGGGGGCAGATACGCAGTATTTT
CDR3 protein: CAISDTGADTQYF

V gene: TRBV4-1
J gene: TRBJ1-2
D gene: TRBD1
clone size: many
CDR3 DNA: TGCGCCAGCAGCCAAGTGTTCCAGGGACAGTTCAATAACTATGGCTACACCTTC
CDR3 protein: CASSQVFQGQFNNYGYTF

V gene: TRBV20-1
J gene: TRBJ1-2
D gene: TRBD1
clone size: many
CDR3 DNA: TGCAGTGCTAACCCACCCGGACAGGGTGGGTATGGCTACACCTTC
CDR3 protein: CSANPPGQGGYGYTF

V gene: TRBV2
J gene: TRBJ2-5
D gene: TRBD2
clone size: NA
CDR3 DNA: TGTGCCAGCAGCGGGACTAGCGGGGGCCTTGAGACCCAGTACTTC
CDR3 protein: CASSGTSGGLETQYF

V gene: TRBV5-1
J gene: TRBJ2-3
D gene: TRBD1
clone size: NA
CDR3 DNA: TGCGCCAGCAGCACTGGCTCGGGACAGGGGGCAGATACGCAGTATTTT
CDR3 protein: CASSTGSGQGADTQYF

V gene: TRBV7-2
J gene: TRBJ2-7
D gene: NA
clone size: many
CDR3 DNA: TGTGCCAGCAGCTTGGATGAGCGGAATTACGAGCAGTACTTC
CDR3 protein: CASSLDERNYEQYF

V gene: TRBV24-1
J gene: TRBJ1-2
D gene: TRBD1
clone size: NA
CDR3 DNA: TGTGCCACCAGTGACGACAGGGAGGCTGGCTACACCTTC
CDR3 protein: CATSDDREAGYTF

V gene: TRBV6-1
J gene: TRBJ1-3
D gene: NA
clone size: many
CDR3 DNA: TGTGCCAGCAGTGGAGGGTGGGGGGGTACCTCTGGAAACACCATATATTTT
CDR3 protein: CASSGGWGGTSGNTIYF

V gene: TRBV5-1
J gene: TRBJ2-3
D gene: NA
clone size: NA
CDR3 DNA: TGCGCCAGCAGCTTGGGGACACCTAGCACAGATACGCAGTATTTT
CDR3 protein: CASSLGTPSTDTQYF

V gene: TRBV7-9
J gene: TRBJ1-4
D gene: NA
clone size: many
CDR3 DNA: TGTGCCAGCAGCCCCCCCGGGGGCCTTAATGAAAAACTGTTTTTT
CDR3 protein: CASSPPGGLNEKLFF

V gene: TRBV6-1
J gene: TRBJ1-1
D gene: NA
clone size: NA
CDR3 DNA: TGTGCCAGCAGCCTACACGCCAAACCTGAAGCTTTCTTT
CDR3 protein: CASSLHAKPEAFF

V gene: TRBV19
J gene: TRBJ1-6
D gene: NA
clone size: NA
CDR3 DNA: TGTGCCAGTAGTTTCCGGAGCTCCTATAATTCACCCCTCCACTTT
CDR3 protein: CASSFRSSYNSPLHF

V gene: TRBV20-1
J gene: TRBJ2-5
D gene: NA
clone size: few
CDR3 DNA: TGCAGTGCTGGGGCGGGACAGTACGTGGAGACCCAGTACTTC
CDR3 protein: CSAGAGQYVETQYF

V gene: TRBV7-2
J gene: TRBJ2-7
D gene: NA
clone size: NA
CDR3 DNA: TGTGCCAGCAGCTTAGGGTCGCGGGGAAGCTCCTACGAGCAGTACTTC
CDR3 protein: CASSLGSRGSSYEQYF

V gene: TRBV27
J gene: TRBJ1-1
D gene: NA
clone size: many
CDR3 DNA: TGTGCCAGCAGTCCCTCCCGTGGAGAAGCGAACACTGAAGCTTTCTTT
CDR3 protein: CASSPSRGEANTEAFF

V gene: TRBV27
J gene: TRBJ1-2
D gene: NA
clone size: many
CDR3 DNA: TGTGCCAGCAGTCCTAGCCCAGGGGTGGGGTATGGCTACACCTTC
CDR3 protein: CASSPSPGVGYGYTF

V gene: TRBV11-3
J gene: TRBJ2-1
D gene: NA
clone size: many
CDR3 DNA: TGTGCCAGCAGCTTAAACGGGGAGCAGTTCTTC
CDR3 protein: CASSLNGEQFF

V gene: TRBV27
J gene: TRBJ1-2
D gene: NA
clone size: many
CDR3 DNA: TGTGCCAGCAGTTGGAGCTGGCAGTCCTATGGCTACACCTTC
CDR3 protein: CASSWSWQSYGYTF

V gene: TRBV4-1
J gene: TRBJ2-7
D gene: TRBD1
clone size: NA
CDR3 DNA: TGCGCCAGCAGCCAAGGACAGGGACCGGTGGGGTACGAGCAGTACTTC
CDR3 protein: CASSQGQGPVGYEQYF

V gene: TRBV20-1
J gene: TRBJ2-1
D gene: TRBD1
clone size: many
CDR3 DNA: TGCAGTGCTAGATGGCAGGGGGCCTACAATGAGCAGTTCTTC
CDR3 protein: CSARWQGAYNEQFF

V gene: TRBV24-1
J gene: TRBJ1-5
D gene: NA
clone size: many
CDR3 DNA: TGTGCCACCAGTGAACAGGGAGGGCAGCCCCAGCATTTT
CDR3 protein: CATSEQGGQPQHF

V gene: TRBV2
J gene: TRBJ1-1
D gene: NA
clone size: many
CDR3 DNA: TGTGCCAGCAAGGACGGATGGAACACTGAAGCTTTCTTT
CDR3 protein: CASKDGWNTEAFF

V gene: TRBV7-2
J gene: TRBJ2-7
D gene: NA
clone size: few
CDR3 DNA: TGTGCCAGCAGCTTAGGGGACGAATCCTACGAGCAGTACTTC
CDR3 protein: CASSLGDESYEQYF

V gene: TRBV7-8
J gene: TRBJ2-1
D gene: NA
clone size: many
CDR3 DNA: TGTGCCAGCAGCACTTACAATGAGCAGTTCTTC
CDR3 protein: CASSTYNEQFF

V gene: TRBV7-2
J gene: TRBJ2-5
D gene: NA
clone size: many
CDR3 DNA: TGTGCCAGCAGCCAGTTGGGTCCTGGAGGGGGCGTTAAAGAGACCCAGTACTTC
CDR3 protein: CASSQLGPGGGVKETQYF

V gene: TRBV6-2/TRBV6-3
J gene: TRBJ1-5
D gene: NA
clone size: many
CDR3 DNA: TGTGCCAGCAGTTACTTGAGTCAGCCCCAGCATTTT
CDR3 protein: CASSYLSQPQHF

V gene: TRBV7-9
J gene: TRBJ2-1
D gene: TRBD1
clone size: NA
CDR3 DNA: TGTGCCAGCAGAGTTGGACAGGGGGTAGTGGATGAGCAGTTCTTC
CDR3 protein: CASRVGQGVVDEQFF

V gene: TRBV19
J gene: TRBJ1-1
D gene: NA
clone size: NA
CDR3 DNA: TGTGCCGGGGGGGACGGGTTGAACACTGAAGCTTTCTTT
CDR3 protein: CAGGDGLNTEAFF

V gene: TRBV19
J gene: TRBJ1-2
D gene: TRBD1
clone size: NA
CDR3 DNA: TGTGCCAGTAGTCCAGGGGGGACAGCTAATAGCTATGGCTACACCTTC
CDR3 protein: CASSPGGTANSYGYTF

V gene: TRBV29-1
J gene: TRBJ2-5
D gene: TRBD1
clone size: many
CDR3 DNA: TGCAGCGTTATTCAGGGGGCAACGGAGACCCAGTACTTC
CDR3 protein: CSVIQGATETQYF

V gene: TRBV6-1
J gene: TRBJ2-2
D gene: NA
clone size: many
CDR3 DNA: TGTGCCAGCAGTCGAACTAGCACCGGGGAGCTGTTTTTT
CDR3 protein: CASSRTSTGELFF

V gene: TRBV6-2/TRBV6-3
J gene: TRBJ1-4
D gene: NA
clone size: many
CDR3 DNA: TGTGCCAGCAGTTCCAGCGCAACTAATGAAAAACTGTTTTTT
CDR3 protein: CASSSSATNEKLFF

V gene: TRBV20-1
J gene: TRBJ1-2
D gene: NA
clone size: NA
CDR3 DNA: TGCAGTGCTTTCCTGACAGGATTGAACTATGGCTACACCTTC
CDR3 protein: CSAFLTGLNYGYTF

V gene: TRBV6-6
J gene: TRBJ1-2
D gene: TRBD1
clone size: many
CDR3 DNA: TGTGCCAGCAGTTACCGGGACAGGGAGTATGGCTACACCTTC
CDR3 protein: CASSYRDREYGYTF